These T cell receptor beta chains were read from a single sample in a study of cytomegalovirus exposure and HLA in healthy donors. The repertoire was sequenced with immunoSEQ multiplex PCR; TCRdb's copy has only in-frame clones and lacks some. The sample includes roughly 140,000 clones. Sequencing was carried out using PBMCs. Receptor source: a man between 40 and 49 years old in good health and CMV-seronegative. Each CDR3 is given with its conserved first and last residue. A D gene is named only where the DNA matches it firmly.

cdr3_length	d_call	v_call	j_call	cdr3_nt	cdr3_aa
14	NA	TRBV6-1	TRBJ2-7	TGTGCCAGCAGTGAAGGGAGGACTTCCTACGAGCAGTACTTC	CASSEGRTSYEQYF
13	TRBD1	TRBV6-6	TRBJ1-2	TGTGCCAGCAGGACGGGACAGTTCTATGGCTACACCTTC	CASRTGQFYGYTF
16	NA	TRBV7-2	TRBJ1-5	TGTGCCAGCAGCTTAGTCGCCAGGGGAAGCAATCAGCCCCAGCATTTT	CASSLVARGSNQPQHF
13	NA	TRBV29-1	TRBJ2-5	TGCAGCGCGTACCAGACAGTCCAAGAGACCCAGTACTTC	CSAYQTVQETQYF
15	NA	TRBV18	TRBJ1-5	TGTGCCAGCTCACCAGGGGGGAATAGCAATCAGCCCCAGCATTTT	CASSPGGNSNQPQHF
15	TRBD1	TRBV4-3	TRBJ1-4	TGCGCCAGCAGTCCCGGGACAGGGCCCCTTGAAAAACTGTTTTTT	CASSPGTGPLEKLFF
14	NA	TRBV9	TRBJ1-5	TGTGCCAGCAGCGCCACAGGGAACTCCCAGCCCCAGCATTTT	CASSATGNSQPQHF
14	NA	TRBV6-4	TRBJ2-2	TGTGCCAGCAGTGACTCCGCGGAACCCGGGGAGCTGTTTTTT	CASSDSAEPGELFF
14	NA	TRBV7-9	TRBJ2-5	TGTGCCAGCAGCTTGGTTCGGGGAATAGAGACCCAGTACTTC	CASSLVRGIETQYF
16	TRBD1	TRBV7-9	TRBJ1-1	TGTGCCAGCAGCCAAAAGGGGGCCCTTAAAGGCACTGAAGCTTTCTTT	CASSQKGALKGTEAFF
14	NA	TRBV2	TRBJ1-4	TGTGCCAGCAGCGGGGGTTGGTCGAATGAAAAACTGTTTTTT	CASSGGWSNEKLFF
14	TRBD2	TRBV7-3	TRBJ2-3	TGTGCCAGCAGCCTGGGACTAGCTGGAGATACGCAGTATTTT	CASSLGLAGDTQYF
18	TRBD1	TRBV27	TRBJ1-5	TGTGCCAGCAGTCGGGGACAGGGGGCGAGGTCGAGCAATCAGCCCCAGCATTTT	CASSRGQGARSSNQPQHF
17	NA	TRBV5-4	TRBJ1-3	TGTGCCAGCCCTCGGCCCGACTGCCGTTTCTCTGGAAACACCATATATTTT	CASPRPDCRFSGNTIYF
16	NA	TRBV7-2	TRBJ2-6	TGTGCCAGCAGCTTAGGTCAGGGCGCTGGGGCCAACGTCCTGACTTTC	CASSLGQGAGANVLTF
12	TRBD1	TRBV5-1	TRBJ1-2	TGCGCCAGCAGTTTCCAGGGGGATGGCTACACCTTC	CASSFQGDGYTF
14	TRBD1	TRBV5-6	TRBJ2-7	TGTGCCAGCAGCTTGGGGGGGACAGGGGGCGAGCAGTACTTC	CASSLGGTGGEQYF
15	TRBD2	TRBV7-3	TRBJ2-1	TGTGCCAGCAGCTTAAGGCGGGGGGGTTATAATGAGCAGTTCTTC	CASSLRRGGYNEQFF
16	NA	TRBV10-1	TRBJ2-3	TGCGCCAGCAGTGAGTTGGCAGGGCAATTGAAAGGTACGCAGTATTTT	CASSELAGQLKGTQYF
13	NA	TRBV7-3	TRBJ2-7	TGTGCCAGCAGCCCGGGTGGGGGGTACGAGCAGTACTTC	CASSPGGGYEQYF
17	NA	TRBV21-1	TRBJ1-1	TGTGCCAGCAGCAAAGCGCTCAGGGGACAGAAGAACACTGAAGCTTTCTTT	CASSKALRGQKNTEAFF
17	TRBD1	TRBV11-1	TRBJ2-2	TGTGCCAGCAGCTTTCCTTTGGGACAGGGGAGCACCGGGGAGCTGTTTTTT	CASSFPLGQGSTGELFF
16	TRBD1	TRBV13	TRBJ1-2	TGTGCCAGCACTCTAACACAAAGACAGGGCCGGACGGGCTACACCTTC	CASTLTQRQGRTGYTF